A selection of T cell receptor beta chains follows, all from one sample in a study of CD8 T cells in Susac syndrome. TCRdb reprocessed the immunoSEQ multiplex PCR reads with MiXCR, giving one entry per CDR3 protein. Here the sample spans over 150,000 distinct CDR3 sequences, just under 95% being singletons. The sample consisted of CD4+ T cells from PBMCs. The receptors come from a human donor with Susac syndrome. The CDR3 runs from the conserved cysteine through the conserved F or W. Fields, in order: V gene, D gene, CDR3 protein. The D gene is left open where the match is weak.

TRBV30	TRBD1	CAWSRAQGVDTQYF
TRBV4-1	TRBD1	CASSQDRGTEAFF
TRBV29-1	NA	CSVWAGIAYEQYF
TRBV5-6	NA	CASRSGLNEQFF
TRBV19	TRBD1	CASSISQDRRSSPLHF
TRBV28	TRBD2	CASSQKREIGELFF
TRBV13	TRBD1	CASSLGTDSYEQYF
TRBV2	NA	CASSEFGSSYNEQFF
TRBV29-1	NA	CSDRQGGAEAFF
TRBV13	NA	CASSLRERTATYGYTF
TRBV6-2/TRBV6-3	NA	CASSWTVSYEQYF
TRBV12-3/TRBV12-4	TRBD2	CASSPGGLAGAETQYF
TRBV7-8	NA	CASSWRTSADGELFF
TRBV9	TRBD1	CASSVGGQLINEKLFF
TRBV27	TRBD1	CASSSLARGHGYTF
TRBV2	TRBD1	CASSWDRGDDGYTF
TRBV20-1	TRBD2	CSARTAGAYNEQFF
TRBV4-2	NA	CASSQDPPGHYTEAFF
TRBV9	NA	CASSVVTDTQYF
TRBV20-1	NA	CSASAGPLRTDTQYF
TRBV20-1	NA	CSARQISNQPQHF
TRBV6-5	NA	CASSYSNSGVTEQYF
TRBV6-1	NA	CASSPADSTDTQYF
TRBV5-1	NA	CASSLEGGLTEAFF
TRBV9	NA	CASSVAPQGTNEQFF
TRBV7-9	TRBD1	CASSPTRTGGEYGYTF
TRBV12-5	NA	CASGLDAIMNTEAFF
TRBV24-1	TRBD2	CATSDFTSGRINEQFF
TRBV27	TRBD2	CASSLSTPREGLSGETQYF
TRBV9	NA	CASSDRGGSYNEQFF
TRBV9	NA	CASSARWDTEAFF
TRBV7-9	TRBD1	CASSKDRGSGNTIYF
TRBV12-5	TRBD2	CASGSLTPGGDEQFF
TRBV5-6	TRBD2	CASSFTRGEETQYF
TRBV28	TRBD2	CASLASGSYEQYF
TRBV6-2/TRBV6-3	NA	CASTSLGPQYF
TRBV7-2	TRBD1	CASSYQGASEAFF
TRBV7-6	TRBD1	CASSSWTGENTEAFF
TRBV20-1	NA	CSARDPALERSYEQYF
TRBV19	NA	CASSLGNYNEQFF
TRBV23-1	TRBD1	CASSSLGTGGAGEDQPQHF
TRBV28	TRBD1	CASRLTGGWEQYF
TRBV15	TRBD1	CATSRQGASPYGYTF
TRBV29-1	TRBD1	CSVARDRNTEAFF
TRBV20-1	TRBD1	CSALGQGAYEQYF
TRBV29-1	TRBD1	CSVCRSRTGNTEAFF
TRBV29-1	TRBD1	CSVERQGAQDGYTF
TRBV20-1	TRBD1	CSASLTGGSYNSPLHF
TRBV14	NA	CASSHTTGQETQYF
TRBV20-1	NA	CSAHGQETQYF
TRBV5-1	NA	CASRLTVNTGELFF
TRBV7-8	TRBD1	CASSSKGTGRSTRQPQHF